This T cell receptor (beta chain) was found in a study of cytomegalovirus exposure and HLA in healthy donors. CDR3 size: 14 residues. Germline assignment: CDR1 SGHVS and CDR2 FQNEAQ. V gave up 1 base and J gave up 3 bases, with 9 bases separating them. Likely unrecorded immune exposures existed in these nominally healthy donors. Use of 60 Vbeta and 13 Jbeta primers characterized the PCR. Here immunoSEQ multiplex PCR was the method, and the copy in TCRdb shows in-frame clones only, minus some. This table has 150,000 to 200,000 clones, 65% to 80% appearing once. This rearrangement joins TRBV7-8 to TRBJ1-1; D possibly corresponds to TRBD1 (5 bases). The sequence was obtained from a man between 18 and 29 years old in good health and CMV-seropositive. Source material: PBMCs. This CDR3 reads CASSLVSGDTEAFF. For the CDR3, the DNA is TGTGCCAGCAGCTTAGTTTCGGGGGACACTGAAGCTTTCTTT.